A single sample gave rise to the 29 T cell receptor beta chains below, sequenced in a study of T cell responses to AZD1222 COVID-19 vaccine. The assay was immunoSEQ multiplex PCR, and TCRdb's table has in-frame clones only and misses some. This sample carries fewer than 30,000 clones, about 88% of them seen once, and the ten largest clones take roughly 8.5%. The starting material was peripheral blood, obtained 28 days after the second AZD1222 dose. Every receptor here comes from an adult who received the AZD1222 COVID-19 vaccine.

The V gene is TRBV7-8, the J gene TRBJ2-7; D uncertain. There are 13 residues in the CDR3. Germline-derived CDR1 and CDR2 are SGHVS and FQNEAQ. Trimming removed 6 bases from V and 3 bases from J, with 12 bases in between. CDR3 sequence (DNA): TGTGCCAGCAGTCTACCACCCGGCTACGAGCAGTACTTC. This gives the protein CASSLPPGYEQYF.

The chain couples TRBV7-9 to TRBJ2-5; D may be TRBD2 (6 bases). The CDR3 extends over 12 amino acids. V was clipped by 6 bases and J by 5 bases, with 10 bases between them. CDR1 SEHNR and CDR2 FQNEAQ come from the germline V gene (reference sequence). CDR3 sequence (DNA): TGTGCCAGCAGTTCCGGAGGGGAGACCCAGTACTTC. It specifies CASSSGGETQYF. Drawing the rest from reference TRBV7-9 and TRBJ2-5, the complete variable domain is DTGVSQNPRHKITKRGQNVTFRCDPISEHNRLYWYRQTLGQGPEFLTYFQNEAQLEKSRLLSDRFSAERPKGSFSTLEIQRTEQGDSAMYLCASSSGGETQYFGPGTRLLVL.

This clone was seen once. This chain joins TRBV28 and TRBJ1-4; perhaps TRBD1 as D (5 bases). Trimming took 2 bases from V and 8 from J, leaving 12 bases between them. CDR1 is MDHEN and CDR2 is SYDVKM in the germline V gene. The CDR3 sequence is 14 residues long. The CDR3 is CASSLVRGEEKLFF. The CDR3 DNA is TGTGCCAGCAGTTTAGTCCGGGGGGAGGAAAAACTGTTTTTT. Full variable domain (remainder filled in from reference TRBV28 and TRBJ1-4): DVKVTQSSRYLVKRTGEKVFLECVQDMDHENMFWYRQDPGLGLRLIYFSYDVKMKEKGDIPEGYSVSREKKERFSLILESASTNQTSMYLCASSLVRGEEKLFFGSGTQLSVL.

The gene calls are TRBV7-9 and TRBJ1-2; D gene ambiguous. Deletions cut 5 bases from V and 2 bases from J, with 9 bases between. Germline assignment: CDR1 SEHNR and CDR2 FQNEAQ (reference sequence). The length of the CDR3 is 13 residues. The CDR3 region has the DNA TGTGCCAGCAGCCAAGGTGGAAACTATGGCTACACCTTC. This codes for CASSQGGNYGYTF.

The chain has TRBV4-2 and TRBJ2-7, with TRBD1 matching 11 bases. The junction had 12 bases not matched to a gene; V was cut back by 1 base and J by 4 bases. The CDR3 is 18 residues long. Germline CDR1 and CDR2: LGHNA and YNFKEQ. The CDR3 region has the DNA TGTGCCAGCAGCCAAGTAGGGTTCGTGGACAGGGGGCGATACGAGCAGTACTTC. Residues: CASSQVGFVDRGRYEQYF.

This chain links TRBV4-2 with TRBJ1-2; D remains unclear. Germline values: CDR1 LGHNA, CDR2 YNFKEQ. Trimming shortened V by 4 bases and J by 4 bases, and 13 bases separated the two germline ends. There are 14 residues in the CDR3. CDR3 residues: CASSLRAVGYGYTF. Written as DNA, the CDR3 is TGTGCCAGCAGCCTGCGGGCCGTGGGCTATGGCTACACCTTC.

The chain recombines TRBV7-8 with TRBJ2-2; 14 bases line up with TRBD2. Germline trimming cut 5 bases from V and 4 bases from J; bases unmatched to any gene: 9. CDR1 and CDR2 from the germline V gene are SGHVS and FQNEAQ. The CDR3 runs 18 residues. CDR3 region: CASSHFGLAGGGTGELFF. DNA for the CDR3: TGTGCCAGCAGCCACTTCGGACTAGCGGGAGGAGGCACCGGGGAGCTGTTTTTT.

The genes are TRBV2 and TRBJ1-2; maybe TRBD1 (5 bases). This CDR3 spans 12 amino acids. The V end was cut by 6 bases, the J end by 7 bases, with 12 bases between. CDR1 and CDR2 (germline): SNHLY, FYNNEI. CDR3 sequence (DNA): TGTGCCAGCAGCGGGACGGCCGGTGGCTACACCTTC. This encodes CASSGTAGGYTF.

The chain uses TRBV28 and TRBJ2-1, with TRBD2 matching over 10 bases. CDR3 length equals 16 residues. Germline CDR1 MDHEN, CDR2 SYDVKM. V lost 7 bases and J lost 6; bases outside the gene matches: 12. The CDR3 DNA reads as TGTGCCAGCACCGCCGCCTCAGCGGGAGGGGCCAATGAGCAGTTCTTC. Translation: CASTAASAGGANEQFF.

The genes are TRBV4-1 and TRBJ1-4; D is unclear. The CDR3 spans 12 residues. V gave up 1 base and J gave up 6 bases, with 3 bases separating them. Germline CDR1 reads MGHRA; CDR2 reads YSYEKL. The CDR3 DNA is TGCGCCAGCAGCCAAGTCTATGAAAAACTGTTTTTT. Translating gives CASSQVYEKLFF.

To note about this clone: A read error may produce the germline difference seen at one junction end. The chain uses TRBV23-1 and TRBJ2-1; TRBD2 is a possible D gene (5 bases). TRBV23-1 is noted as an ORF with a role that remains uncertain. This CDR3 has 8 amino acids. The CDR3 is CASYTGIF. The DNA for the CDR3 is TGCGCCAGCTACACGGGAATCTTC.

The CDR3 reads CASSPRTGGDGSHNEQFF. Written as DNA, the CDR3 is TGTGCCAGCTCACCCCGGACAGGAGGTGACGGTTCCCACAATGAGCAGTTCTTC. The chain is built from TRBV18 and TRBJ2-1; 7 nucleotides agree with TRBD1. After removal of 3 bases from V and 5 bases from J, the junction contained 16 bases not matched to a gene. Germline CDR1 reads KGHSH; CDR2 reads LQKENI. The CDR3 runs to 18 residues.

V is TRBV6-1 and J is TRBJ2-7, with D perhaps matching TRBD1 or TRBD2 (5 bases each). CDR1 and CDR2 from the germline V gene are MNHNS and SASEGT. The CDR3 totals 11 residues. V lost 6 bases and J lost 4, with 7 bases in between. The CDR3 bases are TGTGCCAGCAGCGGGACGTACGAGCAGTACTTC. This codes for CASSGTYEQYF.

The chain joins TRBV7-6 to TRBJ2-7; D perhaps matches TRBD2 (6 bases). The germline V gene encodes CDR1 SGHVS and CDR2 FNYEAQ. Trimming took 1 base from V and 0 from J, leaving 7 bases between them. The CDR3 consists of 14 residues. CDR3 in DNA: TGTGCCAGCAGCTTAGGGACTAACTCCTACGAGCAGTACTTC. Amino acid sequence: CASSLGTNSYEQYF.

This clone was recorded a few times. V and J are TRBV6-1 and TRBJ2-7, with 13 nucleotides matching TRBD2. After removal of 4 bases from V and 2 bases from J, the junction contained 8 bases not matched to a gene. The CDR3 totals 17 residues. Germline V CDR1 and CDR2: MNHNS, SASEGT. The CDR3 DNA reads TGTGCCAGCAGTGCCCAGGGACTAGCGGGGATCACCTACGAGCAGTACTTC. It yields the protein CASSAQGLAGITYEQYF.

V usage is TRBV7-3 and J usage is TRBJ2-6, with D possibly matching TRBD2 (6 bases). Germline V gene lookup returns CDR1 SGHTA and CDR2 FQGTGA. V was trimmed by 1 base and J by 0 bases, leaving 13 bases between them. This CDR3 region has 18 residues. Written as DNA, the CDR3 is TGTGCCAGCAGCTTAAATACTATCGGGAGCTCTGGGGCCAACGTCCTGACTTTC. This encodes CASSLNTIGSSGANVLTF.

This chain joins TRBV7-9 and TRBJ2-7; 8 bases agree with TRBD2. With V trimmed by 5 bases and J by 4 bases, 10 bases remained unmatched. The CDR3 is made up of 15 amino acids. Germline V gene lookup returns CDR1 SEHNR and CDR2 FQNEAQ (reference sequence). In nucleotides, the CDR3 is TGTGCCAGCAGCCGCAGCCGGGGGGGTGGTTACGAGCAGTACTTC. Translation: CASSRSRGGGYEQYF.

This clone showed up just once. The chain joins TRBV28 to TRBJ2-7; 7 nucleotides align to TRBD1. Germline CDR1 reads MDHEN; CDR2 reads SYDVKM. The CDR3 consists of 12 residues. The CDR3 nucleotides read TGTGTGTCCGGAACAGGGGCCTACGAGCAGTACTTC. It translates to CVSGTGAYEQYF.

The V call is TRBV19, the J call TRBJ1-1; no clear D. Germline CDR1 LNHDA, CDR2 SQIVND (reference sequence). The CDR3 contains 13 residues. The V gene lost 7 bases and the J gene lost 1 base, with 10 bases spanning the gap. The CDR3 DNA reads TGTGCCAGTACCCGTTGGGAGAACACTGAAGCTTTCTTT. Translation: CASTRWENTEAFF. The full variable domain, its missing parts supplied by reference TRBV19 and TRBJ1-1, is DGGITQSPKYLFRKEGQNVTLSCEQNLNHDAMYWYRQDPGQGLRLIYYSQIVNDFQKGDIAEGYSVSREKKESFPLTVTSAQKNPTAFYLCASTRWENTEAFFGQGTRLTVV.

The V gene is TRBV18, the J gene TRBJ1-4, with 8 bases fitting TRBD1. V was clipped by 3 bases and J by 0 bases; unmatched bases: 3. Germline CDR1 reads KGHSH; CDR2 reads LQKENI. The length of the CDR3 is 16 residues. CDR3 loop: CASSPGQGATNEKLFF. CDR3 sequence (DNA): TGTGCCAGCTCACCTGGACAGGGTGCAACTAATGAAAAACTGTTTTTT.

CDR3 sequence reads: CASRGTWGNEQFF. In nucleotides, the CDR3 is TGCGCCAGCAGAGGGACCTGGGGTAATGAGCAGTTCTTC. The chain joins TRBV5-1 to TRBJ2-1; D may correspond to TRBD1 or TRBD2 (5 bases each). The V and J ends lost 5 bases and 7 bases respectively, with 13 bases between them. This CDR3 is built from 13 residues. Germline CDR1 and CDR2: SGHRS and YFSETQ. The whole variable domain, remainder taken from reference TRBV5-1 and TRBJ2-1, is KAGVTQTPRYLIKTRGQQVTLSCSPISGHRSVSWYQQTPGQGLQFLFEYFSETQRNKGNFPGRFSGRQFSNSRSEMNVSTLELGDSALYLCASRGTWGNEQFFGPGTRLTVL.

The gene calls are TRBV27 and TRBJ1-2; 10 bases align to TRBD1. With V trimmed by 1 base and J by 8 bases, 4 bases remained unmatched. Germline assignment: CDR1 MNHEY and CDR2 SMNVEV (reference sequence). This CDR3 comprises 14 residues. This CDR3 reads CASSLLGQGNGYTF. For the CDR3, the DNA is TGTGCCAGCAGTTTATTGGGACAGGGGAACGGCTACACCTTC.

V is TRBV10-3 and J is TRBJ2-3; D is uncertain. This CDR3 contains 13 residues. V was trimmed by 8 bases and J by 6 bases, leaving 15 bases between them. CDR1 and CDR2 (germline): ENHRY, SYGVKD. CDR3 DNA sequence: TGTGCCATCTCCGCGGTGCAACCGGATACGCAGTATTTT. It specifies CAISAVQPDTQYF.

The chain recombines TRBV7-8 with TRBJ2-7; 12 positions match TRBD1. Germline V gene lookup returns CDR1 SGHVS and CDR2 FQNEAQ. V lost 7 bases, J lost 3 bases, and 13 bases stayed unmatched. The CDR3 runs to 17 residues. In nucleotides, the CDR3 is TGTGCCAGCACCAGAAACGCCGGGACAGGGGGCTTCTACGAGCAGTACTTC. Residues: CASTRNAGTGGFYEQYF.

The chain joins TRBV18 to TRBJ2-5, with D uncertain. CDR1 and CDR2 from the germline V gene are KGHSH and LQKENI. This CDR3 is 14 amino acids long. With 0 bases removed from V and 2 bases from J, the gap between germline ends came to 7 bases. The CDR3 is CASSPPSSQETQYF. CDR3 bases: TGTGCCAGCTCACCACCGAGCTCTCAAGAGACCCAGTACTTC.

The V gene is TRBV6-5, the J gene TRBJ1-1, with D perhaps TRBD1 (6 bases). Per the germline V gene, CDR1 is MNHEY and CDR2 is SVGAGI. Trimming cost V 5 bases and J 1 base, with 14 bases left between them. The CDR3 has 15 residues. CDR3 bases: TGTGCCAGCAGTCCCCAGCCAGGGGAGAACACTGAAGCTTTCTTT. Its protein product is CASSPQPGENTEAFF.

This chain connects TRBV28 to TRBJ2-7; 8 bases align to TRBD2. With V trimmed by 6 bases and J by 3 bases, 10 bases remained unmatched. Germline CDR1 is MDHEN and CDR2 is SYDVKM. This CDR3 has 15 residues. The CDR3 is CASSIPGGSDYEQYF. The CDR3 DNA reads TGTGCCAGCAGCATCCCGGGGGGGTCCGACTACGAGCAGTACTTC.

This rearrangement joins TRBV7-8 to TRBJ1-5, with unresolved D. Germline V gene lookup returns CDR1 SGHVS and CDR2 FQNEAQ. The CDR3 loop spans 15 amino acids. The ends were cut back, 4 bases at V and 3 bases at J, with 13 bases in the middle. The CDR3 loop is CASSSPPDLNQPQHF. DNA of the CDR3: TGTGCCAGCAGCTCCCCTCCTGATCTCAATCAGCCCCAGCATTTT.

The chain links TRBV4-1 to TRBJ2-1; perhaps D is TRBD1 or TRBD2 (5 bases each). Trimming stripped 1 base from V and 7 bases from J, with 20 bases between. Per the germline V gene, CDR1 is MGHRA and CDR2 is YSYEKL. CDR3 length equals 17 residues. The CDR3 DNA is TGCGCCAGCAGCCAAGGGATATTGGGGACCGATAGGAATGAGCAGTTCTTC. Translated, it gives CASSQGILGTDRNEQFF.